This T cell receptor (beta chain) is from a study of beta chain features in type 1 diabetes. Study-level findings and limits: Type 1 diabetes patients had TCRB CDR3s that were shorter (moderately but significantly so) in all four CD4+ subsets.

Reverse transcription of all isolated RNA meant that expressed TCRB transcripts were sequenced. Some clones are missing from TCRdb's copy, which holds only in-frame ones; the method was immunoSEQ multiplex PCR. The table shows 150,000 to 200,000 clones, with around 8% occurring only once. A word on this clone: The antigen is not known.

The CDR3 extends over 15 amino acids. Trimming cost V 5 bases and J 7 bases, with 18 bases left between them. CDR1 is SGHTA, CDR2 FQGTGA, per germline. Sequenced sample: central memory CD4+ T cells from blood. The receptor comes from a woman aged 40 to 55 with type 1 diabetes. V usage is TRBV7-3 and J usage is TRBJ2-1; D possibly corresponds to TRBD2 (6 bases). The CDR3 coding sequence is TGTGCCAGCAGCCCCAGGAGTAGCGCGGGGAATGAGCAGTTCTTC. Translation gives CASSPRSSAGNEQFF. Together with reference TRBV7-3 and TRBJ2-1, the CDR3 gives the full variable domain: GAGVSQTPSNKVTEKGKYVELRCDPISGHTALYWYRQSLGQGPEFLIYFQGTGAADDSGLPNDRFFAVRPEGSVSTLKIQRTERGDSAVYLCASSPRSSAGNEQFFGPGTRLTVL.